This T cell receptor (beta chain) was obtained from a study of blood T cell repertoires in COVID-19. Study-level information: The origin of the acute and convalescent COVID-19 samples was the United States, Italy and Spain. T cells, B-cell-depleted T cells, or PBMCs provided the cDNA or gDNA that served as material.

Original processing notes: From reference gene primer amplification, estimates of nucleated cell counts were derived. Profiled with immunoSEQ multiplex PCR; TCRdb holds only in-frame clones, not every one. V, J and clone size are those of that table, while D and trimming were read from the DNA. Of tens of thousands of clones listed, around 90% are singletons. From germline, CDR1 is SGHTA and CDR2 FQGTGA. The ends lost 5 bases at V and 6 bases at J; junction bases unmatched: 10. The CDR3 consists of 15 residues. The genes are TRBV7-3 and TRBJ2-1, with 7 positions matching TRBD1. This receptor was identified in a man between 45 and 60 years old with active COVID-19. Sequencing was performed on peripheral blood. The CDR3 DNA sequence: TGTGCCAGCAGCCTCGACAGGGCGAACGGCAATGAGCAGTTCTTC. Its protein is CASSLDRANGNEQFF.